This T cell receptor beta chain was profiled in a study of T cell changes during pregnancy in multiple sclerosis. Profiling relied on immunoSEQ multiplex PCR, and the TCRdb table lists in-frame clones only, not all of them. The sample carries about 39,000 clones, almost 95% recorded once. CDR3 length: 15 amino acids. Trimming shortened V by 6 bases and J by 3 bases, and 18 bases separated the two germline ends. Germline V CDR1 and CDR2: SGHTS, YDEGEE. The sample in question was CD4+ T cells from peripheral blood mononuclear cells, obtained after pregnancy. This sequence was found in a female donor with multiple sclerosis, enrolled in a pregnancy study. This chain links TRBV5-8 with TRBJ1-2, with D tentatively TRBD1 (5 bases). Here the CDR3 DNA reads TGTGCCAGCACCCCGAATGGGGCCGCTGACTATGGCTACACCTTC. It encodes CASTPNGAADYGYTF.